Presented here are 29 T cell receptor beta chains from one specimen sequenced in a study of technical replicates of blood from several donors. Profiling relied on immunoSEQ multiplex PCR, and the TCRdb table lists in-frame clones only, not all of them. The sample includes some 87,000 clones, less than 98% of them seen just once. The sequencing input was T cells isolated from PBMCs. The receptors come from a human donor in good health.

The chain couples TRBV6-1 to TRBJ2-1, with 7 positions matching TRBD2. V shed 4 bases, J shed 0 bases, and the junction held 12 bases outside the gene matches. The CDR3 is 18 amino acids. The germline V gene has CDR1 MNHNS and CDR2 SASEGT. The chain's CDR3 is CASSGSFPQRGSYNEQFF. CDR3 DNA sequence: TGTGCCAGCAGTGGTTCCTTTCCTCAGCGGGGCTCCTACAATGAGCAGTTCTTC.

V is TRBV5-4 and J is TRBJ1-5; TRBD1 might be the D (5 bases). Trimming removed 0 bases from V and 7 bases from J, with 8 bases in between. Germline CDR1 is SGHNT and CDR2 is YYREEE (reference sequence). The CDR3 is 13 amino acids. The CDR3: CASSLGTGQPQHF. The CDR3 bases are TGTGCCAGCAGCTTGGGTACAGGCCAGCCCCAGCATTTT. Filled out from reference TRBV5-4 and TRBJ1-5, the complete variable domain reads ETGVTQSPTHLIKTRGQQVTLRCSSQSGHNTVSWYQQALGQGPQFIFQYYREEENGRGNFPPRFSGLQFPNYSSELNVNALELDDSALYLCASSLGTGQPQHFGDGTRLSIL.

The chain has TRBV18 and TRBJ1-5; D uncertain. V was cut by 6 bases and J by 1 base, with 13 bases left in between. This CDR3 has 15 residues. Germline V gene lookup returns CDR1 KGHSH and CDR2 LQKENI. The CDR3 coding sequence is TGTGCCAGCTCCCCGGGAGTTAGCAGCAATCAGCCCCAGCATTTT. Translation: CASSPGVSSNQPQHF.

V gene TRBV11-2 combines with J gene TRBJ2-3; no clear D. Germline-derived CDR1 and CDR2 are SGHAT and FQNNGV. The CDR3 spans 13 residues. Trimming shortened V by 2 bases and J by 2 bases, and 5 bases separated the two germline ends. This CDR3 reads CASSLPLTDTQYF. DNA of the CDR3: TGTGCCAGCAGCTTACCTCTCACAGATACGCAGTATTTT.

The V call is TRBV21-1, the J call TRBJ2-1; the table assigns TRBD1, which was not confirmed against the DNA. TRBV21-1 is described as a pseudogene. The CDR3 has 16 residues. The CDR3 sequence is CASSKEQVSSYNEQFF. CDR3 sequence (DNA): TGTGCCAGCAGCAAAGAACAGGTAAGCTCCTACAATGAGCAGTTCTTC.

J is TRBJ2-1 and V is TRBV15; D not certain. From germline, CDR1 is LNHNV and CDR2 YYDKDF (reference sequence). Trimming cost V 0 bases and J 5 bases, with 5 bases left between them. The CDR3 covers 13 residues. CDR3 DNA: TGTGCCACCAGCAGAGATCCCAACAATGAGCAGTTCTTC. Translated, it gives CATSRDPNNEQFF. The entire variable domain, with the rest obtained from reference TRBV15 and TRBJ2-1, is as follows: DAMVIQNPRYQVTQFGKPVTLSCSQTLNHNVMYWYQQKSSQAPKLLFHYYDKDFNNEADTPDNFQSRRPNTSFCFLDIRSPGLGDTAMYLCATSRDPNNEQFFGPGTRLTVL.

This chain uses TRBV6-1 with TRBJ1-2; no clear D. Germline V gene data show CDR1 as MNHNS and CDR2 as SASEGT. The CDR3 spans 12 residues. Trimming cost V 8 bases and J 1 base, with 8 bases left between them. This CDR3 is CASFSLNYGYTF. CDR3 DNA: TGTGCCAGCTTTTCACTTAACTATGGCTACACCTTC.

DNA for the CDR3: TGCGCCAGCAGCTCAAGGACTAGCGGAAAGAATGACTACGAGCAGTACTTC. Translated, it gives CASSSRTSGKNDYEQYF. The rearrangement uses TRBV5-1 and TRBJ2-7, with 10 bases matching TRBD2. Trimming cost V 3 bases and J 3 bases; bases outside gene matches: 12. CDR1 is SGHRS and CDR2 is YFSETQ in the germline V gene. The CDR3 runs 17 residues.

The chain links TRBV29-1 to TRBJ2-3, with 7 bases lining up with TRBD2. V dropped 1 base and J dropped 5; count of bases not matched to a gene: 12. The V gene's germline CDR1 is SQVTM and CDR2 ANQGSEA. CDR3 length: 16 amino acids. DNA for the CDR3: TGCAGCGTTGAAGGGCTCCAGCGGGAAGCAATAGATACGCAGTATTTT. As protein: CSVEGLQREAIDTQYF.

The rearrangement joins TRBV11-2 to TRBJ2-3, with 7 bases lining up with TRBD2. V shed 0 bases and J 3 bases; nucleotides not matched to a gene: 6. This CDR3 spans 16 amino acids. From germline, CDR1 is SGHAT and CDR2 FQNNGV. CDR3 in amino acids: CASSLDPGLVTDTQYF. The CDR3 DNA is TGTGCCAGCAGCTTAGATCCTGGACTAGTGACAGATACGCAGTATTTT.

This chain connects TRBV6-1 to TRBJ2-4; possible D gene TRBD2, 6 bases. Looked up from germline, CDR1 is MNHNS and CDR2 is SASEGT. V was trimmed by 0 bases and J by 3 bases, leaving 12 bases between them. The CDR3 contains 16 residues. CDR3 DNA sequence: TGTGCCAGCAGTGAAGCGTTCGGGGGATACAAAAACATTCAGTACTTC. Its protein is CASSEAFGGYKNIQYF.

The CDR3 sequence is CSVDRDYEQYF. The CDR3 bases are TGCAGTGTCGACAGAGACTACGAGCAGTACTTC. The chain is built from TRBV20-1 and TRBJ2-7; D might be TRBD1 (5 bases). The ends were cut back, 7 bases at V and 3 bases at J, with 10 bases in the middle. Germline lookup yields CDR1 DFQATT and CDR2 SNEGSKA (reference sequence). This CDR3 region has 11 residues.

This chain links TRBV7-9 with TRBJ1-2, with 7 nucleotides matching TRBD1. CDR3 size: 15 residues. The ends lost 7 bases at V and 3 bases at J; junction bases unmatched: 11. Germline assignment: CDR1 SEHNR and CDR2 FQNEAQ (reference sequence). The CDR3 region has the DNA TGTGCCAGCATGGACCTTACAGGGGCACACTATGGCTACACCTTC. Amino acid sequence: CASMDLTGAHYGYTF.

This chain connects TRBV2 to TRBJ2-5; 15 bases agree with TRBD2. With V trimmed by 8 bases and J by 5 bases, 12 bases remained unmatched. Germline CDR1 reads SNHLY; CDR2 reads FYNNEI. This CDR3 is built from 17 residues. CDR3 protein: CASVSRTSGGALETQYF. The CDR3 region has the DNA TGTGCCAGCGTATCCCGGACTAGCGGGGGGGCCTTGGAGACCCAGTACTTC.

The chain is built from TRBV9 and TRBJ1-2; tentative D call: TRBD1 (6 bases). Germline loops: CDR1 SGDLS, CDR2 YYNGEE. The CDR3 consists of 15 residues. V shed 0 bases and J shed 7 bases, with 16 bases lying between them. In DNA form, the CDR3 reads TGTGCCAGCAGCGTAGAGGGGACAACAGTGGCTGGCTACACCTTC. Translated, it gives CASSVEGTTVAGYTF.

The V call is TRBV5-4, the J call TRBJ1-2; TRBD1 is a possible D gene (6 bases). Per the germline V gene, CDR1 is SGHNT and CDR2 is YYREEE (reference sequence). CDR3 length equals 13 residues. V gave up 2 bases and J gave up 8 bases, with 13 bases separating them. CDR3 nucleotide sequence: TGTGCCAGCAGCTTTACAGGGAGTGGGGGCTACACCTTC. Translation gives CASSFTGSGGYTF.

The genes are TRBV10-2 and TRBJ2-2; perhaps TRBD2 as D (6 bases). Germline assignment: CDR1 WSHSY and CDR2 SAAADI. The CDR3 extends over 17 amino acids. The V gene lost 1 base and the J gene lost 2 bases, with 14 bases spanning the gap. The CDR3 loop reads CASSEFFGTPNTGELFF. The CDR3 nucleotides read TGCGCCAGCAGTGAGTTCTTTGGGACTCCTAACACCGGGGAGCTGTTTTTT.

The chain has TRBV29-1 and TRBJ2-1, with 7 nucleotides matching TRBD2. Per the germline V gene, CDR1 is SQVTM and CDR2 is ANQGSEA. V was pared by 0 bases and J by 5 bases, with 10 bases of the junction left unmatched. The CDR3 length is 16 residues. The CDR3 coding sequence is TGCAGCGTTGAAGATCTGGTGGGTACTAGCGACAATGAGCAGTTCTTC. Its protein product is CSVEDLVGTSDNEQFF.

This chain joins TRBV28 and TRBJ2-7, with D possibly matching TRBD2 (5 bases). The germline V and J ends were trimmed by 8 bases and 8 bases, with 22 bases remaining between them. Looked up from germline, CDR1 is MDHEN and CDR2 is SYDVKM. The CDR3 totals 14 residues. The DNA for the CDR3 is TGTGCCAGCGGGAGACTGACATTAGGCACTCAGCAGTACTTC. Its protein is CASGRLTLGTQQYF.

The chain uses TRBV7-9 and TRBJ1-2, with D possibly TRBD1 on 6 matching bases. This CDR3 has 14 amino acids. CDR1 is SEHNR, CDR2 FQNEAQ, per germline (reference sequence). V gave up 1 base and J gave up 4 bases, with 10 bases separating them. CDR3 coding DNA: TGTGCCAGCAGCTTAGAACAGGGTATCTATGGCTACACCTTC. Translation: CASSLEQGIYGYTF.

The gene calls are TRBV25-1 and TRBJ2-4; 9 bases map to TRBD1. The germline gives CDR1 MGHDK, CDR2 SYGVNS. After removal of 6 bases from V and 8 bases from J, the junction contained 5 bases not matched to a gene. The CDR3 length is 13 residues. CDR3 sequence (DNA): TGTGCCAGCAGCGACAGGGGGATTGACATTCAGTACTTC. Translation: CASSDRGIDIQYF. The full variable domain, with the rest looked up from reference TRBV25-1 and TRBJ2-4, is EADIYQTPRYLVIGTGKKITLECSQTMGHDKMYWYQQDPGMELHLIHYSYGVNSTEKGDLSSESTVSRIRTEHFPLTLESARPSHTSQYLCASSDRGIDIQYFGAGTRLSVL.

The chain employs TRBV18 and TRBJ2-5, with TRBD2 identical over 8 bases. Trimming took 3 bases from V and 2 from J; bases not matched to a gene: 5. Looked up from germline, CDR1 is KGHSH and CDR2 is LQKENI. The CDR3 is made up of 15 amino acids. CDR3 coding DNA: TGTGCCAGCTCACCGCCCGGGACTAGACAAGAGACCCAGTACTTC. As protein: CASSPPGTRQETQYF.

The genes are TRBV5-5 and TRBJ2-2; 7 bases align to TRBD2. Germline V CDR1 and CDR2: SGHKS, YYEKEE (reference sequence). V lost 4 bases to trimming and J lost 0 bases; unmatched junction nucleotides: 6. There are 16 residues in the CDR3. Here the CDR3 reads CASSPLALTNTGELFF. Written as DNA, the CDR3 is TGTGCCAGCAGCCCACTAGCGCTAACGAACACCGGGGAGCTGTTTTTT. The full variable domain, its missing parts supplied by reference TRBV5-5 and TRBJ2-2, is DAGVTQSPTHLIKTRGQQVTLRCSPISGHKSVSWYQQVLGQGPQFIFQYYEKEERGRGNFPDRFSARQFPNYSSELNVNALLLGDSALYLCASSPLALTNTGELFFGEGSRLTVL.

The J gene is TRBJ2-7, the V gene TRBV28; TRBD1 matches at 9 bases. V shed 8 bases and J 4 bases; nucleotides not matched to a gene: 6. Germline-derived CDR1 and CDR2 are MDHEN and SYDVKM. The CDR3 has 13 residues. The DNA for the CDR3 is TGTGCCAGCGGGACAGGGAATTATTACGAGCAGTACTTC. Translating gives CASGTGNYYEQYF. Full variable domain (missing parts from reference TRBV28 and TRBJ2-7): DVKVTQSSRYLVKRTGEKVFLECVQDMDHENMFWYRQDPGLGLRLIYFSYDVKMKEKGDIPEGYSVSREKKERFSLILESASTNQTSMYLCASGTGNYYEQYFGPGTRLTVT.

This rearrangement joins TRBV11-3 to TRBJ2-7, with D perhaps matching TRBD1 (6 bases). The CDR3 length is 12 residues. Germline assignment: CDR1 SGHNT and CDR2 YENEEA. Trimming took off 7 bases at V and 4 bases at J, with 11 bases between the two ends. DNA of the CDR3: TGTGCCAGCACCAAGACAGGTTACGAGCAGTACTTC. Protein product: CASTKTGYEQYF.

This chain connects TRBV2 to TRBJ1-4, with D unclear. The CDR3 runs to 13 residues. The germline V gene encodes CDR1 SNHLY and CDR2 FYNNEI. Trimming shortened V by 7 bases and J by 6 bases, and 12 bases separated the two germline ends. In DNA, the CDR3 is TGTGCCAGCAATGGGGTGAGGGATGAAAAACTGTTTTTT. It encodes CASNGVRDEKLFF.

The V call is TRBV10-3, the J call TRBJ2-7; 8 positions match TRBD2. The germline gives CDR1 ENHRY, CDR2 SYGVKD. The CDR3 covers 13 residues. Germline trimming cut 7 bases from V and 5 bases from J; bases unmatched to any gene: 7. The CDR3 is CAITPGLADEQYF. The DNA for the CDR3 is TGTGCCATCACCCCAGGACTAGCAGACGAGCAGTACTTC.

V gene TRBV27 combines with J gene TRBJ2-7, with 9 bases identical to TRBD1. V was pared by 6 bases and J by 4 bases, with 16 bases of the junction left unmatched. This CDR3 is 17 amino acids long. Germline V gene lookup returns CDR1 MNHEY and CDR2 SMNVEV (reference sequence). This chain's CDR3 is CASRQGGGQGPFYEQYF. CDR3 nucleotides: TGTGCCAGCAGGCAGGGGGGGGGACAGGGCCCCTTTTACGAGCAGTACTTC.

The chain links TRBV7-3 to TRBJ2-7, with D possibly being TRBD2 (6 bases). The CDR3 is 14 residues long. From germline, CDR1 is SGHTA and CDR2 FQGTGA. V gave up 8 bases and J gave up 5 bases, with 19 bases separating them. As DNA, the CDR3 is TGTGCCAGCTCTCCGGCGGAGGGCTGGAACGAGCAGTACTTC. This encodes CASSPAEGWNEQYF.